These 26 T cell receptor beta chains came from one sample sequenced in a study of Tregs in tolerant kidney transplant recipients. Recipients received nonmyeloablative bone marrow transplants from related graft donors, with transient mixed chimerism. Libraries were prepared by immunoSEQ multiplex PCR; TCRdb keeps only in-frame clonotypes and omits some of them. Counted here are tens of thousands of clones, around 87% occurring once; the ten biggest clones make up 3.8%. The sample here was CD4+ T cells from blood (PBMCs), taken 6 months after the transplant. These receptors all stem from a human patient who received a combined kidney and bone marrow transplant. The graft donor may have contributed some T cells.

Comments on this clone: Germline is not matched at one junction end, which may reflect a read error. Other nucleotide sequences in the sample specify the same CDR3. CDR3 sequence reads: CASTPSHSSGNSPLHF. CDR3 in DNA: TGTGCCAGTACGCCCTCCCACAGTTCAGGGAATTCCCCCCTCCACTTT. The genes are TRBV19 and TRBJ1-6; TRBD1 is a possible D gene (5 bases). The germline gives CDR1 LNHDA, CDR2 SQIVND (reference sequence). This CDR3 has 16 residues.

V usage is TRBV18 and J usage is TRBJ2-5; D gene unclear. The CDR3 covers 13 residues. Germline V gene lookup returns CDR1 KGHSH and CDR2 LQKENI. Trimming took off 3 bases at V and 2 bases at J, with 7 bases between the two ends. The CDR3 is CASSPVQQETQYF. The CDR3 bases are TGTGCCAGCTCACCGGTACAGCAAGAGACCCAGTACTTC.

CDR3: CATSRDLRGTGLRGWEQYF. The CDR3 region has the DNA TGTGCCACCAGCAGAGATCTAAGAGGGACAGGGCTCAGAGGTTGGGAGCAGTACTTC. The V gene is TRBV15, the J gene TRBJ2-7; TRBD1 matches at 9 bases. CDR3 length equals 19 residues. The junction had 19 bases not matched to a gene; V was cut back by 0 bases and J by 7 bases. CDR1 is LNHNV and CDR2 is YYDKDF in the germline V gene (reference sequence). Full variable domain (outside the CDR3, taken from reference TRBV15 and TRBJ2-7): DAMVIQNPRYQVTQFGKPVTLSCSQTLNHNVMYWYQQKSSQAPKLLFHYYDKDFNNEADTPDNFQSRRPNTSFCFLDIRSPGLGDTAMYLCATSRDLRGTGLRGWEQYFGPGTRLTVT.

This chain connects TRBV6-1 to TRBJ2-7, with a tentative D call TRBD1 (6 bases). Germline CDR1 reads MNHNS; CDR2 reads SASEGT. V was cut by 3 bases and J by 4 bases, with 19 bases left in between. This CDR3 comprises 16 residues. The CDR3 DNA sequence: TGTGCCAGCAGTGATTTCCCCCAGGGGTATAATTACGAGCAGTACTTC. Amino acids: CASSDFPQGYNYEQYF.

The V call is TRBV28, the J call TRBJ2-3, with 13 bases identical to TRBD2. Germline V gives CDR1 MDHEN, CDR2 SYDVKM. The CDR3 has 15 residues. V trimming: 6 bases; J trimming: 5 bases; junction bases outside the gene matches: 5. Here the CDR3 reads CASRPTSGGRDTQYF. As DNA, the CDR3 is TGTGCCAGCAGGCCGACTAGCGGGGGGAGAGATACGCAGTATTTT.

CDR3 nucleotides: TGTGCCAGCTCACCACTAGCGGGGGCCTACAATGAGCAGTTCTTC. Translating gives CASSPLAGAYNEQFF. The chain employs TRBV18 and TRBJ2-1; 9 bases map to TRBD2. The CDR3 has 15 residues. Unmatched junction bases numbered 0, after V lost 1 base and J lost 2 bases. Germline CDR1 and CDR2: KGHSH and LQKENI.

This clone turned up a few times. This chain links TRBV2 with TRBJ2-2, with 9 bases identical to TRBD1. The trim removed 7 bases at V and 3 bases at J, leaving 6 bases unmatched. Germline V gene sequence: CDR1 SNHLY, CDR2 FYNNEI. The CDR3 totals 15 residues. The CDR3 region is CASKQGASDTGELFF. The CDR3 DNA reads as TGTGCCAGCAAACAGGGGGCTTCGGACACCGGGGAGCTGTTTTTT.

The gene calls are TRBV4-3 and TRBJ2-6; 9 bases line up with TRBD2. The end of the DNA aligns better with TRBJ2-4, so the J call may be wrong. CDR1 is LGHNA and CDR2 is YSLEER in the germline V gene. The CDR3 contains 18 residues. CDR3 coding DNA: TGCGCCAGCAGCCAAGGTCCTAGCGGGGTATCGGCCAAAAACATTCAGTACTTC. Translating gives CASSQGPSGVSAKNIQYF.

The rearrangement uses TRBV2 and TRBJ1-2; maybe TRBD1 (6 bases). The CDR3 contains 11 residues. Trimming cost V 9 bases and J 6 bases, with 11 bases left between them. Germline CDR1 is SNHLY and CDR2 is FYNNEI. In DNA form, the CDR3 reads TGTGCCAGTGCAGGGGACAATGGCTACACCTTC. This sequence encodes CASAGDNGYTF. Full variable domain (outside the CDR3, taken from reference TRBV2 and TRBJ1-2): EPEVTQTPSHQVTQMGQEVILRCVPISNHLYFYWYRQILGQKVEFLVSFYNNEISEKSEIFDDQFSVERPDGSNFTLKIRSTKLEDSAMYFCASAGDNGYTFGSGTRLTVV.

The CDR3 region has the DNA TGTGCCAGCAGCCCCTCCGGGAGGCCCTACAATGAGCAGTTCTTC. As protein: CASSPSGRPYNEQFF. The J gene is TRBJ2-1, the V gene TRBV7-9; 7 nucleotides align to TRBD2. This CDR3 is 15 amino acids long. The germline V gene has CDR1 SEHNR and CDR2 FQNEAQ (reference sequence). V shed 5 bases, J shed 2 bases, and the junction held 6 bases outside the gene matches.

The rearrangement joins TRBV28 to TRBJ1-2; no reliable D call. Germline CDR1 and CDR2: MDHEN and SYDVKM. The CDR3 loop spans 11 amino acids. V was clipped by 8 bases and J by 3 bases, with 7 bases between them. For the CDR3, the DNA is TGTGCCAGCGGAGCAGACTATGGCTACACCTTC. As protein: CASGADYGYTF.

The chain joins TRBV5-1 to TRBJ1-2; a weak D match, TRBD1 (5 bases). V dropped 0 bases and J dropped 4 bases, with 10 bases sitting between them. The CDR3 length is 14 residues. Germline V CDR1 and CDR2: SGHRS, YFSETQ. Here the CDR3 DNA reads TGCGCCAGCAGCTTGGGACAGAGAACCTATGGCTACACCTTC. Translation: CASSLGQRTYGYTF.

The chain links TRBV5-4 to TRBJ1-6, with 10 bases fitting TRBD1. The CDR3 loop spans 15 amino acids. With 2 bases clipped from V and 8 bases from J, the junction kept 4 bases outside the gene matches. Per the germline V gene, CDR1 is SGHNT and CDR2 is YYREEE (reference sequence). CDR3: CASSLRQGAYSPLHF. DNA of the CDR3: TGTGCCAGCAGCTTAAGACAGGGGGCGTATTCACCCCTCCACTTT.

CDR3 sequence: CASSSRLAGISTDTQYF. For the CDR3, the DNA is TGTGCCAGCAGCTCGAGACTAGCGGGGATTAGCACAGATACGCAGTATTTT. The chain combines TRBV7-2 with TRBJ2-3; 11 nucleotides line up with TRBD2. Germline V gene lookup returns CDR1 SGHTA and CDR2 FQGNSA. Trimming took 4 bases from V and 0 from J; bases not matched to a gene: 6. The CDR3 has 17 amino acids.

In DNA form, the CDR3 reads TGTGCCAGCAGCTCCAGGGGGCTAAACACCGGGGAGCTGTTTTTT. Its protein product is CASSSRGLNTGELFF. This chain links TRBV5-4 with TRBJ2-2; 8 positions match TRBD1. Germline V gene lookup returns CDR1 SGHNT and CDR2 YYREEE (reference sequence). Losses at the gene ends were 3 bases for V and 2 bases for J; bases not matched to a gene: 3. The CDR3 length is 15 residues.

The rearrangement uses TRBV19 and TRBJ1-5; no reliable D call. The CDR3 contains 14 residues. Trimming stripped 5 bases from V and 0 bases from J, with 8 bases between. Germline V gene sequence: CDR1 LNHDA, CDR2 SQIVND (reference sequence). The CDR3: CASSLSYSNQPQHF. The CDR3, as DNA: TGTGCCAGTAGTTTATCGTATAGCAATCAGCCCCAGCATTTT.

The chain recombines TRBV18 with TRBJ2-7; the D gene is possibly TRBD1 (5 bases). The germline V gene has CDR1 KGHSH and CDR2 LQKENI. Deletions cut 3 bases from V and 0 bases from J, with 12 bases between. There are 15 residues in the CDR3. The CDR3 DNA reads TGTGCCAGCTCACCGGGCAGGGCGGACTCCTACGAGCAGTACTTC. Translating gives CASSPGRADSYEQYF.

The chain combines TRBV7-9 with TRBJ2-7; 7 bases align to TRBD2. CDR3 length equals 15 residues. V lost 1 base to trimming and J lost 3 bases; unmatched junction nucleotides: 6. Germline-derived CDR1 and CDR2 are SEHNR and FQNEAQ (reference sequence). This chain's CDR3 is CASSLDAGAGYEQYF. CDR3 coding DNA: TGTGCCAGCAGCTTAGATGCGGGAGCTGGCTACGAGCAGTACTTC.

The chain recombines TRBV30 with TRBJ2-2, with D tentatively TRBD2 (5 bases). The V gene lost 1 base and the J gene lost 1 base, with 7 bases spanning the gap. CDR3 size: 14 residues. Germline V gene data show CDR1 as GTSNPN and CDR2 as SVGIG (reference sequence). As DNA, the CDR3 is TGTGCCTGGAGTGGGGAGAGGAACACCGGGGAGCTGTTTTTT. It yields the protein CAWSGERNTGELFF.

In nucleotides, the CDR3 is TGTGCCAGCAGTGTAAGGGGCCTGGCCACCGGGGAGCTGTTTTTT. Encoded protein: CASSVRGLATGELFF. The chain combines TRBV2 with TRBJ2-2; possible D gene TRBD1, 5 bases. Germline V CDR1 and CDR2: SNHLY, FYNNEI. CDR3 length: 15 amino acids. Trimming left V 4 bases short and J 4 bases short, with 13 bases between.

This clone was recorded only once. The CDR3 DNA is TGCGCCAGCAGCCAAGATCGAGAGACTCTAGAGTTCTTC. Translating gives CASSQDRETLEFF. The V and J genes are TRBV4-1 and TRBJ2-1; D is uncertain. Germline-derived CDR1 and CDR2 are MGHRA and YSYEKL. Trimming shortened V by 0 bases and J by 14 bases, and 14 bases separated the two germline ends. CDR3 size: 13 residues.

This chain connects TRBV19 to TRBJ1-2; tentatively, D is TRBD1 (5 bases). The V and J ends lost 10 bases and 2 bases respectively, with 11 bases between them. This CDR3 comprises 12 residues. Germline V gives CDR1 LNHDA, CDR2 SQIVND (reference sequence). The DNA for the CDR3 is TGTGCCACAGAGGGGAGGAACTATGGCTACACCTTC. Amino acids: CATEGRNYGYTF.

The chain uses TRBV7-9 and TRBJ1-1, with no clear D. V shed 4 bases and J shed 1 base, with 19 bases lying between them. The CDR3 spans 17 residues. Per germline, CDR1 SEHNR and CDR2 FQNEAQ (reference sequence). The CDR3 reads CASSSRRKAIRNTEAFF. The CDR3 DNA reads as TGTGCCAGCAGCTCGCGCAGGAAAGCTATTCGGAACACTGAAGCTTTCTTT.

This rearrangement joins TRBV30 to TRBJ2-5, with no clear D. The J call is in doubt because the DNA end fits TRBJ2-7 better. The germline V gene encodes CDR1 GTSNPN and CDR2 SVGIG (reference sequence). The CDR3 contains 12 residues. The CDR3, as DNA: TGTGCCTGGAGTGCCAGGCCCTACGAGCAGTACTTC. It specifies CAWSARPYEQYF.

This chain joins TRBV7-3 and TRBJ2-1; 10 bases match TRBD1. With 5 bases clipped from V and 6 bases from J, the junction kept 7 bases outside the gene matches. Germline V CDR1 and CDR2: SGHTA, FQGTGA. The CDR3 consists of 15 residues. The CDR3 loop reads CASSLGTGVGNEQFF. The CDR3 DNA sequence: TGTGCCAGCAGCCTTGGGACAGGGGTAGGCAATGAGCAGTTCTTC. Complete variable domain (other parts from reference TRBV7-3 and TRBJ2-1): GAGVSQTPSNKVTEKGKYVELRCDPISGHTALYWYRQSLGQGPEFLIYFQGTGAADDSGLPNDRFFAVRPEGSVSTLKIQRTERGDSAVYLCASSLGTGVGNEQFFGPGTRLTVL.

The V and J genes are TRBV28 and TRBJ1-6, with TRBD1 identical over 8 bases. J gave up 7 bases and V 5 bases, and 10 bases lay outside the gene matches. The CDR3 runs 16 residues. Germline V gene sequence: CDR1 MDHEN, CDR2 SYDVKM. The CDR3 here is CASSTIPGGLNSPLHF. The CDR3 DNA follows: TGTGCCAGCAGTACGATTCCAGGGGGCCTGAATTCACCCCTCCACTTT.